What follows is one T cell receptor (beta chain) and its context. This sample is drawn from a study of T cell changes during pregnancy in multiple sclerosis. Here immunoSEQ multiplex PCR was the method, and the copy in TCRdb shows in-frame clones only, minus some. Of tens of thousands of clones listed, 80% to 95% are singletons. The CDR3 totals 15 residues. J gave up 7 bases and V 0 bases, and 6 bases lay outside the gene matches. CDR1 is SGDLS, CDR2 YYNGEE, per germline. The sample consisted of peripheral blood, taken in the second trimester of pregnancy. The clonotype comes from a female donor with multiple sclerosis, enrolled in a pregnancy study. J is TRBJ2-2 and V is TRBV9; 7 bases line up with TRBD2. The CDR3 nucleotides read TGTGCCAGCAGCGTAGGCCGGCGGGGGAGCGGGGAGCTGTTTTTT. As protein: CASSVGRRGSGELFF.